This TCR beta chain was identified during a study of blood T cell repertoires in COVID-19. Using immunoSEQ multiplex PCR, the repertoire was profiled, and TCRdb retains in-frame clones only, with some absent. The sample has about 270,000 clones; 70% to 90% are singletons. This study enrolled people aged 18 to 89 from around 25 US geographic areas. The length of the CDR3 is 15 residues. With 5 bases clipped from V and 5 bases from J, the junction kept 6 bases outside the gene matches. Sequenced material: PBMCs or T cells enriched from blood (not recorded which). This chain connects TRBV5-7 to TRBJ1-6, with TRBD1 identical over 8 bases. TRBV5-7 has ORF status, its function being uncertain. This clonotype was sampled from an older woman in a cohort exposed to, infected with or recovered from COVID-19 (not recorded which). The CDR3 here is CASRETGDDNSPLHF. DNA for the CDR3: TGTGCCAGCAGAGAGACAGGGGATGATAATTCACCCCTCCACTTT.